These 19 T cell receptor beta chains share one sample of origin, sequenced in a study of T cell changes during pregnancy in multiple sclerosis. Clones were read by immunoSEQ multiplex PCR, and TCRdb kept only the in-frame ones, dropping some. The sample lists 69,000 or so clones, 75% to 95% occurring once. This specimen was CD4+ T cells from peripheral blood mononuclear cells, taken in the third trimester of pregnancy. The source is a female donor in good health, enrolled as a control in a pregnancy study.

This chain uses TRBV6-1 with TRBJ2-7; D not certain. Trimming removed 2 bases at V and 3 bases at J, with 5 bases between. CDR1 and CDR2 from the germline V gene are MNHNS and SASEGT. This CDR3 is 12 amino acids long. CDR3 sequence: CASSESGYEQYF. In DNA, the CDR3 is TGTGCCAGCAGTGAATCCGGCTACGAGCAGTACTTC.

The V and J genes are TRBV7-8 and TRBJ2-5, with D perhaps TRBD2 (6 bases). V dropped 2 bases and J dropped 4 bases, with 11 bases sitting between them. The CDR3 runs 14 residues. Germline CDR1 reads SGHVS; CDR2 reads FQNEAQ. The CDR3 sequence is CASSLWRGGETQYF. The DNA of the CDR3 is TGTGCCAGCAGCTTATGGAGGGGAGGAGAGACCCAGTACTTC.

The chain couples TRBV11-1 to TRBJ1-4; D might be TRBD1 (5 bases). V was shortened by 3 bases and J by 7 bases, with 18 bases between the two germline ends. CDR1 SGHAT and CDR2 FQDESV come from the germline V gene (reference sequence). This CDR3 region has 16 residues. The CDR3 bases are TGTGCCAGCAGCTTGAACCAGGGTACTTACGGTGAAAAACTGTTTTTT. The encoded protein is CASSLNQGTYGEKLFF.

This clone occurred a few times. This chain connects TRBV6-1 to TRBJ1-2; 7 bases line up with TRBD1. CDR1 is MNHNS and CDR2 is SASEGT in the germline V gene. Germline trimming cut 2 bases from V and 2 bases from J; bases unmatched to any gene: 5. The CDR3 totals 15 residues. For the CDR3, the DNA is TGTGCCAGCAGTGAATACAGGGGCATAAACTATGGCTACACCTTC. It encodes CASSEYRGINYGYTF.

This chain joins TRBV19 and TRBJ1-2, with 7 bases lining up with TRBD1. J lost 7 bases, V lost 2 bases, and 7 bases had no gene match. CDR1 is LNHDA and CDR2 is SQIVND in the germline V gene (reference sequence). This CDR3 is 14 amino acids long. The CDR3 nucleotides are TGTGCCAGTAGTATAAGGGACAGACCTCGTGGCTACACCTTC. Its translation is CASSIRDRPRGYTF. Drawing the rest from reference TRBV19 and TRBJ1-2, the complete variable domain is DGGITQSPKYLFRKEGQNVTLSCEQNLNHDAMYWYRQDPGQGLRLIYYSQIVNDFQKGDIAEGYSVSREKKESFPLTVTSAQKNPTAFYLCASSIRDRPRGYTFGSGTRLTVV.

The sample holds one count of this clone. This chain uses TRBV11-1 with TRBJ2-2; TRBD2 might be the D (5 bases). The CDR3 covers 15 residues. The V end was cut by 4 bases, the J end by 6 bases, with 15 bases between. The germline V gene has CDR1 SGHAT and CDR2 FQDESV (reference sequence). The CDR3: CASSSAGRRAGELFF. CDR3 sequence (DNA): TGTGCCAGCAGCTCCGCGGGCCGAAGGGCCGGGGAGCTGTTTTTT.

The J gene is TRBJ2-3, the V gene TRBV11-3; TRBD2 matches at 13 bases. The CDR3 runs to 16 residues. V lost 5 bases to trimming and J lost 0 bases; unmatched junction nucleotides: 2. Germline CDR1 SGHNT, CDR2 YENEEA. CDR3 protein: CASSPGLAGSTDTQYF. The CDR3 nucleotides read TGTGCCAGCAGCCCGGGACTAGCGGGGAGCACAGATACGCAGTATTTT. The variable domain in full, completed from reference TRBV11-3 and TRBJ2-3, reads EAGVVQSPRYKIIEKKQPVAFWCNPISGHNTLYWYLQNLGQGPELLIRYENEEAVDDSQLPKDRFSAERLKGVDSTLKIQPAELGDSAVYLCASSPGLAGSTDTQYFGPGTRLTVL.

The chain is built from TRBV7-9 and TRBJ1-2; D gene ambiguous. Between the trimmed V and J ends, which lost 5 bases and 2 bases, there was a span of 9 bases. Germline CDR1 is SEHNR and CDR2 is FQNEAQ (reference sequence). The CDR3 contains 13 residues. The CDR3 loop reads CASSKDGNYGYTF. Here the CDR3 DNA reads TGTGCCAGCAGCAAAGACGGGAACTATGGCTACACCTTC.

About this clone itself: This same CDR3 is encoded by further DNA sequences in the sample. This sequence joins TRBV5-1 and TRBJ1-4; D uncertain. The CDR3 has 15 amino acids. Germline V gene sequence: CDR1 SGHRS, CDR2 YFSETQ. V was pared by 0 bases and J by 0 bases, with 6 bases between. DNA of the CDR3: TGCGCCAGCAGCTTGGCGGGATCAACTAATGAAAAACTGTTTTTT. The encoded protein is CASSLAGSTNEKLFF.

V is TRBV30 and J is TRBJ2-2; 11 bases fit TRBD2. The germline V gene encodes CDR1 GTSNPN and CDR2 SVGIG (reference sequence). Trimming removed 3 bases from V and 0 bases from J; junction bases left unmatched: 6. The CDR3 runs to 17 residues. The CDR3 DNA reads TGTGCCTGGAGGGTAACTAGCGGGGGCCCGAACACCGGGGAGCTGTTTTTT. It is translated as CAWRVTSGGPNTGELFF. The full variable domain, completed using reference TRBV30 and TRBJ2-2, is SQTIHQWPATLVQPVGSPLSLECTVEGTSNPNLYWYRQAAGRGLQLLFYSVGIGQISSEVPQNLSASRPQDRQFILSSKKLLLSDSGFYLCAWRVTSGGPNTGELFFGEGSRLTVL.

The chain has TRBV19 and TRBJ1-2; a possible D gene is TRBD1 (5 bases). The V and J ends lost 4 bases and 2 bases respectively, with 11 bases between them. This CDR3 spans 14 amino acids. CDR1 LNHDA and CDR2 SQIVND come from the germline V gene (reference sequence). The CDR3 nucleotides are TGTGCCAGTAGTACGACAGCCACAAACTATGGCTACACCTTC. It yields the protein CASSTTATNYGYTF.

The chain has TRBV2 and TRBJ2-1, with 11 positions matching TRBD2. V trimming: 3 bases; J trimming: 1 base; junction bases outside the gene matches: 14. In germline, CDR1 is SNHLY, CDR2 FYNNEI. There are 20 residues in the CDR3. For the CDR3, the DNA is TGTGCCAGCAGTGACCCTTTACTAGCGGGGGCAGAAATTTCCTACAATGAGCAGTTCTTC. Protein: CASSDPLLAGAEISYNEQFF.

The chain is built from TRBV5-4 and TRBJ1-2; D is possibly TRBD1 (5 bases). V lost 7 bases and J lost 4, with 23 bases in between. The V gene's germline CDR1 is SGHNT and CDR2 YYREEE (reference sequence). This CDR3 has 16 amino acids. The CDR3 coding sequence is TGTGCCAGCCAGGGCAGGGAGCCACGGGAGGGCTATGGCTACACCTTC. This codes for CASQGREPREGYGYTF.

The gene calls are TRBV11-3 and TRBJ2-6, with D possibly being TRBD1 (5 bases). V was cut by 5 bases and J by 1 base, with 18 bases left in between. Per the germline V gene, CDR1 is SGHNT and CDR2 is YENEEA. This CDR3 is built from 18 residues. Here the CDR3 reads CASSRTGSKSSGANVLTF. The CDR3 bases are TGTGCCAGCAGCCGCACAGGTTCAAAATCTTCTGGGGCCAACGTCCTGACTTTC.

The chain joins TRBV6-1 to TRBJ1-2; 7 nucleotides match TRBD1. Trimming cost V 6 bases and J 5 bases; bases outside gene matches: 9. The germline V gene encodes CDR1 MNHNS and CDR2 SASEGT. The CDR3 totals 14 residues. CDR3: CASRNRDSLYGYTF. The CDR3, as DNA: TGTGCCAGCAGGAACCGGGACAGCTTATATGGCTACACCTTC.

V and J are TRBV6-5 and TRBJ1-5; D is ambiguous. V shed 0 bases and J shed 0 bases, with 9 bases lying between them. CDR3 length: 16 amino acids. The germline V gene encodes CDR1 MNHEY and CDR2 SVGAGI. CDR3 in amino acids: CASSYSAPFSNQPQHF. The CDR3 DNA reads TGTGCCAGCAGTTACTCGGCACCCTTTAGCAATCAGCCCCAGCATTTT.

The gene calls are TRBV30 and TRBJ1-1; 11 bases map to TRBD1. Trimming cost V 0 bases and J 6 bases; bases outside gene matches: 3. Germline V gene data show CDR1 as GTSNPN and CDR2 as SVGIG (reference sequence). The CDR3 length is 14 residues. CDR3 amino acids: CAWSVLGQGAEAFF. DNA of the CDR3: TGTGCCTGGAGTGTACTGGGACAGGGGGCTGAAGCTTTCTTT. Together with reference TRBV30 and TRBJ1-1, the CDR3 gives the full variable domain: SQTIHQWPATLVQPVGSPLSLECTVEGTSNPNLYWYRQAAGRGLQLLFYSVGIGQISSEVPQNLSASRPQDRQFILSSKKLLLSDSGFYLCAWSVLGQGAEAFFGQGTRLTVV.

This rearrangement joins TRBV28 to TRBJ1-1; 7 positions match TRBD1. With 1 base clipped from V and 4 bases from J, the junction kept 15 bases outside the gene matches. This CDR3 spans 18 amino acids. Germline CDR1 is MDHEN and CDR2 is SYDVKM. DNA for the CDR3: TGTGCCAGCAGTTTATTTGGCAGGGGGATAGACGGGGGCACTGAAGCTTTCTTT. This translates into CASSLFGRGIDGGTEAFF.

This chain connects TRBV19 to TRBJ2-3; 9 bases are a match to TRBD1. The CDR3 extends over 18 amino acids. Germline V CDR1 and CDR2: LNHDA, SQIVND (reference sequence). The V gene end was trimmed by 3 bases and the J gene end by 1 base; junction bases not matched to a gene: 11. CDR3: CASSMITGGGPGTDTQYF. DNA of the CDR3: TGTGCCAGTAGTATGATAACAGGGGGCGGACCGGGCACAGATACGCAGTATTTT.